This is a list of T cell receptor beta chains from one sample in a study of blood T cell repertoires in COVID-19. The method was immunoSEQ multiplex PCR; TCRdb's version includes in-frame clones alone and lacks a portion of them. Of about 53,000 clones detected, about 86% appear once; the ten largest clones hold more than 3.5%. Sequencing was done on a sample of peripheral blood. These receptors originate from a middle-aged man with acute or convalescent COVID-19. Both conserved end residues are part of each CDR3. The D gene is left open where the match is weak. A row's size may be missing; if present it is once, few, many or a size class.

TRBJ1-2,.,TRBV3-1/TRBV3-2,TRBD1,CASSQEDRLGYGYTF,TGTGCCAGCAGCCAAGAGGACAGGTTGGGCTATGGCTACACCTTC
TRBJ1-4,.,TRBV6-2/TRBV6-3,.,CASSYGRGQPNEKLFF,TGTGCCAGCAGTTACGGAAGGGGCCAACCTAATGAAAAACTGTTTTTT
TRBJ1-5,.,TRBV14,.,CDLRSNQPQHF,TGTGATCTCAGGAGCAATCAGCCCCAGCATTTT
TRBJ1-1,.,TRBV5-1,.,CASSLEGSGNTEAFF,TGCGCCAGCAGCTTGGAGGGCAGCGGAAACACTGAAGCTTTCTTT
TRBJ2-7,.,TRBV18,.,CASSPSVISYEQYF,TGTGCCAGCTCACCTAGCGTGATCTCCTACGAGCAGTACTTC
TRBJ1-6,.,TRBV27,TRBD1,CASSLLQGDNSPLHF,TGTGCCAGCAGTTTACTACAGGGGGACAATTCACCCCTCCACTTT
TRBJ1-2,.,TRBV5-1,TRBD1,CASSLGQGNGYTF,TGCGCCAGCAGCTTAGGACAGGGGAATGGCTACACCTTC
TRBJ1-5,.,TRBV30,TRBD1,CAWRGTGDQPQHF,TGTGCCTGGAGGGGGACAGGGGATCAGCCCCAGCATTTT
TRBJ2-7,.,TRBV5-1,.,CASMRTVNGDEQYF,TGCGCCAGCATGAGGACAGTGAACGGGGACGAGCAGTACTTC
TRBJ2-2,.,TRBV29-1,.,CSVERRGWTGELFF,TGCAGCGTTGAGAGGCGGGGATGGACCGGGGAGCTGTTTTTT
TRBJ2-5,.,TRBV18,.,CASSVRANQETQYF,TGTGCCAGCTCCGTGAGGGCAAATCAAGAGACCCAGTACTTC
TRBJ2-7,.,TRBV9,TRBD2,CASSVGGRENDEQYF,TGTGCCAGCAGCGTAGGAGGGCGGGAGAACGACGAGCAGTACTTC
TRBJ2-1,.,TRBV2,.,CASRKLDNDEQFF,TGTGCCAGCAGAAAACTAGACAACGATGAGCAGTTCTTC
TRBJ2-7,.,TRBV5-7,.,CASSKDTQYF,TGTGCCAGCAGCAAGGACACTCAGTACTTC
TRBJ2-1,.,TRBV24-1,.,CATSDPGYNEQFF,TGTGCCACCAGTGATCCAGGGTACAATGAGCAGTTCTTC
TRBJ2-2,.,TRBV27,TRBD2,CASSFGTSGEKNTGELFF,TGTGCCAGCAGTTTTGGGACTAGCGGGGAGAAGAACACCGGGGAGCTGTTTTTT
TRBJ1-3,.,TRBV5-4,.,CASSLDQDSRISGNTIYF,TGTGCCAGCAGCTTGGATCAGGACAGCCGGATTTCTGGAAACACCATATATTTT
TRBJ1-4,.,TRBV30,.,CAWKGETNEKLFF,TGTGCCTGGAAGGGGGAAACAAATGAAAAACTGTTTTTT
TRBJ2-7,.,TRBV13,TRBD1,CASSLGGGASYEQYF,TGTGCCAGCAGCTTAGGAGGGGGCGCTTCCTACGAGCAGTACTTC
TRBJ1-2,.,TRBV7-2,.,CASLRVADSSGYTF,TGTGCCAGCTTGAGGGTGGCAGATAGTAGTGGCTACACCTTC
TRBJ1-2,.,TRBV18,TRBD1,CASSRTGIGYTF,TGTGCCAGCTCACGGACAGGGATTGGCTACACCTTC
TRBJ2-1,.,TRBV11-2,TRBD2,CASSFLAASYNEQFF,TGTGCCAGCAGCTTCCTAGCGGCCTCCTACAATGAGCAGTTCTTC
TRBJ2-5,.,TRBV11-3,.,CASSLQGRVQETQYF,TGTGCCAGCAGCCTGCAGGGGAGGGTCCAAGAGACCCAGTACTTC
TRBJ2-5,.,TRBV10-2,TRBD1,CASRDRRTGETQYF,TGCGCCAGCAGGGACAGGCGAACAGGGGAGACCCAGTACTTC
TRBJ2-4,.,TRBV15,.,CATSRGLFLGLAKNIQYF,TGTGCCACCAGCAGAGGTCTTTTTTTGGGCTTAGCCAAAAACATTCAGTACTTC
TRBJ1-6,.,TRBV2,.,CASSWGRGGSPLHF,TGTGCCAGCAGTTGGGGAAGGGGTGGTTCACCCCTCCACTTT
TRBJ2-7,few,TRBV7-9,TRBD1,CASSPPDREFYEQYF,TGTGCCAGCAGCCCCCCGGACAGGGAATTCTACGAGCAGTACTTC
TRBJ1-1,.,TRBV14,.,CASSHTGTLNTEAFF,TGTGCCAGCAGCCACACAGGAACACTGAACACTGAAGCTTTCTTT
TRBJ2-1,few,TRBV12-3/TRBV12-4,.,CASSLGSRQFF,TGTGCCAGCAGCCTCGGGTCCCGCCAGTTCTTC
TRBJ1-4,few,TRBV21-1,.,CASSKESRGALEKLFF,TGTGCCAGCAGCAAAGAATCCAGGGGGGCCTTAGAAAAACTGTTTTTT
TRBJ1-5,once,TRBV29-1,TRBD1,CSVKNTGTGDQPQHF,TGCAGCGTGAAAAATACCGGGACAGGGGATCAGCCCCAGCATTTT
TRBJ2-7,.,TRBV19,.,CASSTQGSSEQYF,TGTGCCAGTAGTACTCAGGGTAGTAGTGAGCAGTACTTC